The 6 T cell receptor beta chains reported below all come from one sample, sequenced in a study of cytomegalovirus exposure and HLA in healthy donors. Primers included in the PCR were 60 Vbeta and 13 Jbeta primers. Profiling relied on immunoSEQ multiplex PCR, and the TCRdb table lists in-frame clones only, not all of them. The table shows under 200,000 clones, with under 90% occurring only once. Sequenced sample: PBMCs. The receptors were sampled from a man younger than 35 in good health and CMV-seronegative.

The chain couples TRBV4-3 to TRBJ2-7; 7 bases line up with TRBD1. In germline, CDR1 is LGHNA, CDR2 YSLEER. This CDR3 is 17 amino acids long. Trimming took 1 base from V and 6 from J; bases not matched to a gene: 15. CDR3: CASSQVRAGGPKGEQYF. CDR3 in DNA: TGCGCCAGCAGCCAAGTTCGCGCAGGGGGACCCAAGGGCGAGCAGTACTTC.

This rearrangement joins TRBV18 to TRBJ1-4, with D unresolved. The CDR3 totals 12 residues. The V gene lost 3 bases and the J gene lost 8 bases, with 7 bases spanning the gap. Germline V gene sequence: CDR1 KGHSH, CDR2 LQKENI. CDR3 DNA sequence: TGTGCCAGCTCACCCCGGGAAGAAAAACTGTTTTTT. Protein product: CASSPREEKLFF.

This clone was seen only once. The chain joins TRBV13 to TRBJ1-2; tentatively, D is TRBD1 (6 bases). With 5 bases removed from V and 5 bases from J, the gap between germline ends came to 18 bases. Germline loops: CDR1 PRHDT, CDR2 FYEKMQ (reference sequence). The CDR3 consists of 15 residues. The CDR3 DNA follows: TGTGCCAGCAGCGAAAAAGAGCAGGGGTGGTATGGCTACACCTTC. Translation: CASSEKEQGWYGYTF.

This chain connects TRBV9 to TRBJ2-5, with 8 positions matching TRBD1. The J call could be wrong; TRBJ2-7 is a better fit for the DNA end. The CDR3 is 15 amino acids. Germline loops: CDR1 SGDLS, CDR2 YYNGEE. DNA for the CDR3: TGTGCCAGCAGCGTAACGGGACAGGCATCCTACGAGCAGTACTTC. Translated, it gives CASSVTGQASYEQYF.

The CDR3 loop reads CASSPGTGRSYEQYF. The CDR3 nucleotides are TGCGCCAGCAGCCCTGGGACAGGGCGGTCCTACGAGCAGTACTTC. J is TRBJ2-7 and V is TRBV4-1; 9 positions agree with TRBD1. The germline gives CDR1 MGHRA, CDR2 YSYEKL. The CDR3 sequence is 15 residues long. J gave up 1 base and V 4 bases, and 5 bases lay outside the gene matches.

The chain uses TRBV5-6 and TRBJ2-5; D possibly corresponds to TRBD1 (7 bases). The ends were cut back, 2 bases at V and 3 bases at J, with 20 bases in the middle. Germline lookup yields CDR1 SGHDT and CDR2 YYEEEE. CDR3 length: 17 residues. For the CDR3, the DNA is TGTGCCAGCAGCTTTGGATGGGTTGGCAGGGGGGAAGAGACCCAGTACTTC. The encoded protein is CASSFGWVGRGEETQYF.